Listed here are 27 T cell receptor beta chains from one sample, sequenced in a study of T cell responses to AZD1222 COVID-19 vaccine. Assay: immunoSEQ multiplex PCR; the TCRdb copy retains only in-frame clones and omits some. The sample carries 150,000 or so clones, approximately 88% recorded once. The material sequenced was peripheral blood, taken on day 0 of AZD1222 vaccination. These receptor sequences come from an adult in good health.

The J gene is TRBJ2-3, the V gene TRBV7-9; TRBD2 is a possible D gene (5 bases). Per germline, CDR1 SEHNR and CDR2 FQNEAQ (reference sequence). V was clipped by 1 base and J by 3 bases, with 11 bases between them. This CDR3 has 15 amino acids. The CDR3 is CASSLGGSETDTQYF. The CDR3 coding sequence is TGTGCCAGCAGCTTAGGAGGGAGTGAGACAGATACGCAGTATTTT.

This clone showed up just once. The J gene is TRBJ1-1, the V gene TRBV5-6; tentative D call: TRBD1 (6 bases). V lost 2 bases and J 2 bases, leaving 10 bases between the germline ends. Germline values: CDR1 SGHDT, CDR2 YYEEEE. The CDR3 runs 14 residues. CDR3: CASSFTGLNTEAFF. The CDR3, as DNA: TGTGCCAGCAGCTTTACAGGGCTCAACACTGAAGCTTTCTTT.

The chain employs TRBV27 and TRBJ2-1, with 7 bases aligning to TRBD2. The trim removed 6 bases at V and 4 bases at J, leaving 9 bases unmatched. The CDR3 is made up of 15 amino acids. Germline CDR1 and CDR2: MNHEY and SMNVEV (reference sequence). DNA of the CDR3: TGTGCCAGCAGCCTAAGCGGGACCGGGTACAATGAGCAGTTCTTC. Translation: CASSLSGTGYNEQFF.

A single count supports this clone. The chain joins TRBV28 to TRBJ2-7; D possibly corresponds to TRBD1 (6 bases). Trimming shortened V by 5 bases and J by 3 bases, and 8 bases separated the two germline ends. The CDR3 contains 12 residues. Germline-derived CDR1 and CDR2 are MDHEN and SYDVKM. This CDR3 reads CASSQGNYEQYF. CDR3 DNA sequence: TGTGCCAGCAGTCAGGGGAACTACGAGCAGTACTTC.

V gene TRBV4-1 combines with J gene TRBJ2-1; D tentatively fits TRBD1 or TRBD2 (5 bases each). This CDR3 spans 14 amino acids. Germline V CDR1 and CDR2: MGHRA, YSYEKL. V lost 0 bases to trimming and J lost 6 bases, with 9 bases between them. This chain's CDR3 is CASSQDTGLNEQFF. In DNA form, the CDR3 reads TGCGCCAGCAGCCAAGATACAGGACTCAATGAGCAGTTCTTC.

This clone was counted once. The J gene is TRBJ1-3, the V gene TRBV6-5; weak D call: TRBD1 (5 bases). Per germline, CDR1 MNHEY and CDR2 SVGAGI. The CDR3 spans 13 residues. The V and J ends lost 7 bases and 2 bases respectively, with 9 bases between them. The CDR3 region has the DNA TGTGCCAGCACCGGGACTCCTGGAAACACCATATATTTT. Translating it yields CASTGTPGNTIYF.

The rearrangement links TRBV13 to TRBJ2-3; no firm D call. The CDR3 runs 13 residues. The V end lost 5 bases, the J end lost 2 bases, and 8 bases lay between the germline ends. Germline loops: CDR1 PRHDT, CDR2 FYEKMQ (reference sequence). The CDR3 DNA reads TGTGCCAGCAGCCCCCCTTCCACAGATACGCAGTATTTT. Translation gives CASSPPSTDTQYF. Supplemented by reference TRBV13 and TRBJ2-3, the full variable domain reads AAGVIQSPRHLIKEKRETATLKCYPIPRHDTVYWYQQGPGQDPQFLISFYEKMQSDKGSIPDRFSAQQFSDYHSELNMSSLELGDSALYFCASSPPSTDTQYFGPGTRLTVL.

The J gene is TRBJ2-7, the V gene TRBV6-2 or TRBV6-3; 8 nucleotides align to TRBD2. There are 16 residues in the CDR3. Germline V gives CDR1 MNHEY, CDR2 SVGEGT. V shed 1 base and J 0 bases; nucleotides not matched to a gene: 5. In DNA form, the CDR3 reads TGTGCCAGCAGTTACTTTCAGCGGGAGTCCTCCTACGAGCAGTACTTC. Translation: CASSYFQRESSYEQYF.

CDR3: CAGLTGGNSPLHF. In DNA, the CDR3 is TGTGCCGGACTGACAGGGGGCAATTCACCCCTCCACTTT. The chain uses TRBV2 and TRBJ1-6; TRBD1 matches at 10 bases. The CDR3 is 13 amino acids. The trim removed 11 bases at V and 7 bases at J, leaving 5 bases unmatched. The germline V gene has CDR1 SNHLY and CDR2 FYNNEI.

The rearrangement links TRBV28 to TRBJ2-7; 8 bases align to TRBD2. Germline CDR1 reads MDHEN; CDR2 reads SYDVKM. This CDR3 is built from 13 residues. V lost 3 bases to trimming and J lost 6 bases; unmatched junction nucleotides: 4. The CDR3 reads CASSFVAGSEQYF. The CDR3 bases are TGTGCCAGCAGTTTTGTAGCGGGGAGCGAGCAGTACTTC.

J is TRBJ2-7 and V is TRBV10-1; 10 nucleotides line up with TRBD2. The CDR3 runs 16 residues. V lost 3 bases and J lost 0; bases outside the gene matches: 5. Germline values: CDR1 WNHNN, CDR2 SYGVQD (reference sequence). CDR3 nucleotide sequence: TGCGCCAGCAGTGACACCGGACTAGCGGTCTCCTACGAGCAGTACTTC. This sequence encodes CASSDTGLAVSYEQYF.

The CDR3 here is CASSSDRGVMNTEAFF. CDR3 coding DNA: TGTGCCAGCAGCTCGGACAGGGGAGTAATGAACACTGAAGCTTTCTTT. V usage is TRBV5-4 and J usage is TRBJ1-1; 9 bases agree with TRBD1. CDR1 is SGHNT, CDR2 YYREEE, per germline (reference sequence). The length of the CDR3 is 16 residues. Losses at the gene ends were 3 bases for V and 0 bases for J; bases not matched to a gene: 6.

V is TRBV5-6 and J is TRBJ1-3; D is undetermined. V was shortened by 4 bases and J by 3 bases, with 14 bases between the two germline ends. The CDR3 is made up of 15 amino acids. CDR1 is SGHDT, CDR2 YYEEEE, per germline. This CDR3 reads CASSLGGGLGNTIYF. CDR3 DNA: TGTGCCAGCAGCCTGGGAGGTGGACTTGGAAACACCATATATTTT.

CDR3 loop: CSVSTGDREQYF. CDR3 in DNA: TGCAGCGTGTCGACAGGGGATCGCGAGCAGTACTTC. V is TRBV29-1 and J is TRBJ2-7; 8 positions agree with TRBD1. Germline V CDR1 and CDR2: SQVTM, ANQGSEA. The V and J ends lost 6 bases and 6 bases, in that order; junction bases with no gene match: 7. The CDR3 is made up of 12 amino acids.

The V and J genes are TRBV5-4 and TRBJ1-1; D gene unclear. Germline assignment: CDR1 SGHNT and CDR2 YYREEE (reference sequence). This CDR3 is 13 amino acids long. The V and J ends lost 2 bases and 3 bases respectively, with 8 bases between them. The CDR3 region has the DNA TGTGCCAGCAGCTTACCAGCGGACACTGAAGCTTTCTTT. Amino acid sequence: CASSLPADTEAFF.

V and J are TRBV27 and TRBJ1-5; D is unclear. V was trimmed by 0 bases and J by 3 bases, leaving 3 bases between them. Germline loops: CDR1 MNHEY, CDR2 SMNVEV (reference sequence). This CDR3 has 13 residues. CDR3: CASSLSLNQPQHF. DNA of the CDR3: TGTGCCAGCAGTTTATCCCTCAATCAGCCCCAGCATTTT.

The chain couples TRBV9 to TRBJ2-1; tentatively, D is TRBD2 (5 bases). V lost 2 bases and J 6 bases, leaving 12 bases between the germline ends. The germline CDR1 and CDR2 sequences are SGDLS and YYNGEE. The CDR3 is made up of 14 amino acids. As DNA, the CDR3 is TGTGCCAGCAGCGTTTTCGGAGGTAGCAATGAGCAGTTCTTC. Its protein is CASSVFGGSNEQFF.

The J gene is TRBJ2-7, the V gene TRBV19; 9 bases are a match to TRBD2. Germline CDR1 reads LNHDA; CDR2 reads SQIVND (reference sequence). The CDR3 runs 14 residues. After removal of 4 bases from V and 2 bases from J, the junction contained 3 bases not matched to a gene. The CDR3 is CASSRASGTYEQYF. The CDR3 DNA is TGTGCCAGTAGTAGGGCTAGCGGGACCTACGAGCAGTACTTC.

The gene calls are TRBV19 and TRBJ1-4, with 7 bases fitting TRBD1. There are 14 residues in the CDR3. Unmatched junction bases numbered 8, after V lost 5 bases and J lost 8 bases. Germline lookup yields CDR1 LNHDA and CDR2 SQIVND (reference sequence). CDR3 sequence (DNA): TGTGCCAGTAGTGTACAGGGGAGTTGGGAAAAACTGTTTTTT. This codes for CASSVQGSWEKLFF.

The chain employs TRBV18 and TRBJ2-1; the match to TRBD1 covers 7 bases. V was clipped by 3 bases and J by 7 bases; unmatched bases: 6. In germline, CDR1 is KGHSH, CDR2 LQKENI. The CDR3 covers 14 residues. The CDR3 loop reads CASSPLEGANEQFF. CDR3 DNA: TGTGCCAGCTCACCGCTCGAGGGGGCGAATGAGCAGTTCTTC.

V and J are TRBV7-2 and TRBJ2-7; 11 bases are a match to TRBD2. The CDR3 is 16 amino acids. Per germline, CDR1 SGHTA and CDR2 FQGNSA. V dropped 5 bases and J dropped 5; count of bases not matched to a gene: 11. The chain's CDR3 is CASSLITSGSYNEQYF. DNA of the CDR3: TGTGCCAGCAGCCTAATTACTAGCGGGAGTTACAACGAGCAGTACTTC.

This clone has only one observation. This chain connects TRBV24-1 to TRBJ2-2; D is tentatively TRBD1 or TRBD2 (5 bases each). Germline V lookup: CDR1 KGHDR, CDR2 SFDVKD. V was clipped by 9 bases and J by 4 bases, with 26 bases between them. The CDR3 is 18 amino acids. The CDR3 here is CATSPGRHVWTRTGELFF. CDR3 DNA sequence: TGTGCCACCTCCCCGGGACGTCACGTTTGGACCCGCACCGGGGAGCTGTTTTTT.

The gene calls are TRBV21-1 and TRBJ2-2; the D call of TRBD2 is as the table states it, not checked on the DNA. TRBV21-1 is flagged as a pseudogene. The CDR3 totals 16 residues. The chain's CDR3 is CASSKGKRMNTGELFF. As DNA, the CDR3 is TGTGCCAGCAGCAAAGGTAAGCGGATGAACACCGGGGAGCTGTTTTTT.

The CDR3 DNA reads TGTGCCAGCAGCTCAGGGACTAGCGGGAGACAAGAGACCCAGTACTTC. It encodes CASSSGTSGRQETQYF. The chain couples TRBV5-6 to TRBJ2-5, with 14 nucleotides matching TRBD2. Germline CDR1 and CDR2: SGHDT and YYEEEE. CDR3 length: 16 residues. With V trimmed by 3 bases and J by 2 bases, 3 bases remained unmatched.

There are a few counts of this clone. The rearrangement links TRBV5-6 to TRBJ1-6; D uncertain. Germline CDR1 is SGHDT and CDR2 is YYEEEE. Trimming took off 5 bases at V and 7 bases at J, with 10 bases between the two ends. This CDR3 contains 13 residues. In DNA, the CDR3 is TGTGCCAGCAGTCCAGGAGCGAATTCACCCCTCCACTTT. This translates into CASSPGANSPLHF.

The chain recombines TRBV28 with TRBJ1-1; 9 nucleotides align to TRBD1. The CDR3 has 13 residues. V gave up 6 bases and J gave up 8 bases; unmatched junction bases: 7. Germline lookup yields CDR1 MDHEN and CDR2 SYDVKM. CDR3: CASRLQGAREAFF. CDR3 coding DNA: TGTGCCAGCAGATTACAGGGGGCAAGGGAAGCTTTCTTT.

The chain carries TRBV6-5 and TRBJ1-2; 9 bases are shared with TRBD1. The CDR3 runs to 13 residues. The V and J ends lost 4 bases and 8 bases, in that order; junction bases with no gene match: 5. Germline-derived CDR1 and CDR2 are MNHEY and SVGAGI. The DNA for the CDR3 is TGTGCCAGCAGTTCCCGGGACAGGGCGGGCTACACCTTC. It encodes CASSSRDRAGYTF.